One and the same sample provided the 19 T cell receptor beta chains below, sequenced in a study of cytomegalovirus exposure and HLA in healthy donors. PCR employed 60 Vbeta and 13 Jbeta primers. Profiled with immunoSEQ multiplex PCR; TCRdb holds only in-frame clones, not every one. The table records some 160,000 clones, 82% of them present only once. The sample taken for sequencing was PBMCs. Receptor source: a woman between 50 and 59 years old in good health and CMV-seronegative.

The CDR3 DNA sequence: TGCGCCAGCAGCAACTATTTCAGGGGGAACACTGAAGCTTTCTTT. Its translation is CASSNYFRGNTEAFF. The chain couples TRBV4-3 to TRBJ1-1; TRBD1 might be the D (6 bases). The V end lost 5 bases, the J end lost 1 base, and 14 bases lay between the germline ends. Germline CDR1 reads LGHNA; CDR2 reads YSLEER. The CDR3 loop spans 15 amino acids.

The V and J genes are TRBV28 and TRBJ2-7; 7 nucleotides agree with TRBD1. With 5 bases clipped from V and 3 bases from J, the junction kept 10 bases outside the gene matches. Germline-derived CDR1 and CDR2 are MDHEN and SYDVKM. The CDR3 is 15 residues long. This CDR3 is CASSLSGTVSYEQYF. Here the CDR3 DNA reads TGTGCCAGCAGTCTCTCCGGGACAGTTAGCTACGAGCAGTACTTC.

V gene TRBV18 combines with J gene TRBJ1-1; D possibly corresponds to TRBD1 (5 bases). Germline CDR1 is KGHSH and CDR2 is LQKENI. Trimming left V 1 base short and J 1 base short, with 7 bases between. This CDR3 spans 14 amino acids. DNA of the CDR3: TGTGCCAGCTCACCACGACAGACGAACACTGAAGCTTTCTTT. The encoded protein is CASSPRQTNTEAFF.

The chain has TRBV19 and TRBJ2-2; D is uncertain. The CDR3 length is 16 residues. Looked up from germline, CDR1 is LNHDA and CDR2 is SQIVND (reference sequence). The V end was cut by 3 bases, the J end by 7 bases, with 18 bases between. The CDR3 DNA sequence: TGTGCCAGTAGTATGCCCCCGTGGCAGTCCATCGGGGAGCTGTTTTTT. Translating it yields CASSMPPWQSIGELFF. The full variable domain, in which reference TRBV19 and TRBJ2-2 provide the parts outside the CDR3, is DGGITQSPKYLFRKEGQNVTLSCEQNLNHDAMYWYRQDPGQGLRLIYYSQIVNDFQKGDIAEGYSVSREKKESFPLTVTSAQKNPTAFYLCASSMPPWQSIGELFFGEGSRLTVL.

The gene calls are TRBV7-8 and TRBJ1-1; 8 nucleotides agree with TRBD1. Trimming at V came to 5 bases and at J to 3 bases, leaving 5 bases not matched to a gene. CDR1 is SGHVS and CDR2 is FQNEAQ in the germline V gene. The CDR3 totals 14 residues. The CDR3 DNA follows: TGTGCCAGCAGCCACACAGGGGGGGACACTGAAGCTTTCTTT. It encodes CASSHTGGDTEAFF.

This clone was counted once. CDR3: CASSLNLLAGVDEQFF. The CDR3 DNA reads as TGTGCCAGCAGCTTAAATCTACTAGCGGGAGTTGATGAGCAGTTCTTC. This chain connects TRBV7-9 to TRBJ2-1; 11 bases are shared with TRBD2. The CDR3 is 16 residues long. V trimming: 2 bases; J trimming: 8 bases; junction bases outside the gene matches: 8. Germline V gives CDR1 SEHNR, CDR2 FQNEAQ (reference sequence).

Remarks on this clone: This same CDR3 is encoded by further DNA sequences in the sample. Here the CDR3 DNA reads TGTGCCAGTGCTGGACTAGCGAAGTACAATGAGCAGTTCTTC. Protein sequence: CASAGLAKYNEQFF. The gene calls are TRBV6-6 and TRBJ2-1; 9 bases line up with TRBD2. Looked up from germline, CDR1 is MNHNY and CDR2 is SVGAGI (reference sequence). The CDR3 has 14 residues. The V and J ends lost 9 bases and 4 bases, in that order; junction bases with no gene match: 7.

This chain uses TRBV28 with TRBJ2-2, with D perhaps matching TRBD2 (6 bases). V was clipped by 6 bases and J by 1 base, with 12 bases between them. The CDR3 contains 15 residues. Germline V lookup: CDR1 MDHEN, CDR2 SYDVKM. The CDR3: CASSSGTLNTGELFF. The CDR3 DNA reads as TGTGCCAGCAGCTCCGGGACTTTGAACACCGGGGAGCTGTTTTTT.

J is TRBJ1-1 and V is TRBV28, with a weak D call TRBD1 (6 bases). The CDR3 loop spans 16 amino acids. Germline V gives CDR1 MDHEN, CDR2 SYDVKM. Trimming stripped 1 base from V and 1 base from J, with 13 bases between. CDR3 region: CASSLSGGRGNTEAFF. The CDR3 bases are TGTGCCAGCAGTTTATCCGGGGGGCGGGGGAACACTGAAGCTTTCTTT.

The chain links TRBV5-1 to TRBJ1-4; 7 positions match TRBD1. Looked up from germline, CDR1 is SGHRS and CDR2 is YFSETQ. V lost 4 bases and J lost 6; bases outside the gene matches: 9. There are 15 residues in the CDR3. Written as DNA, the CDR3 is TGCGCCAGCAGCACAAAACAGGGGATGGATGAAAAACTGTTTTTT. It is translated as CASSTKQGMDEKLFF.

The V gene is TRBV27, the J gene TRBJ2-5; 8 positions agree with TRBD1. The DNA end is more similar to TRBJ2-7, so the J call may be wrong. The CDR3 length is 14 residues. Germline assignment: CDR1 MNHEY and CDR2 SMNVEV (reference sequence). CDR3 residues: CASSSGQDSYEQYF. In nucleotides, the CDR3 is TGTGCCAGCAGTTCGGGACAGGACTCCTACGAGCAGTACTTC.

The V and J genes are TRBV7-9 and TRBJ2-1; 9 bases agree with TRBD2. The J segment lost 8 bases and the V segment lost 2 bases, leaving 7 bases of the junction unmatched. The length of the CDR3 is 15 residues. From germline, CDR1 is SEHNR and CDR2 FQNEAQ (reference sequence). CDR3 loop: CASSLRGGGADEQFF. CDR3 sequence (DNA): TGTGCCAGCAGCTTACGGGGCGGGGGGGCGGATGAGCAGTTCTTC.

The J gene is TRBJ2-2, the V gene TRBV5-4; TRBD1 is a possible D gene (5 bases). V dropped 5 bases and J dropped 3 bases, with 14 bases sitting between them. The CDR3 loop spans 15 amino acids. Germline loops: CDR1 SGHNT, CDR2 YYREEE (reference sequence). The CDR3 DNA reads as TGTGCCAGCAGAGGACATAATTATGACACCGGGGAGCTGTTTTTT. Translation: CASRGHNYDTGELFF. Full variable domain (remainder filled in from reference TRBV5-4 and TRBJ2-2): ETGVTQSPTHLIKTRGQQVTLRCSSQSGHNTVSWYQQALGQGPQFIFQYYREEENGRGNFPPRFSGLQFPNYSSELNVNALELDDSALYLCASRGHNYDTGELFFGEGSRLTVL.

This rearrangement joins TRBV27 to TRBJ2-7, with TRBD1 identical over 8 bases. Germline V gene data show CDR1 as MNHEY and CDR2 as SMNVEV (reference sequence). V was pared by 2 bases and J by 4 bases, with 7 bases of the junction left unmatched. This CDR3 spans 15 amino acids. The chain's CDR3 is CASSLLSGGWYEQYF. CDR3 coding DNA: TGTGCCAGCAGTTTACTTTCAGGGGGCTGGTACGAGCAGTACTTC.

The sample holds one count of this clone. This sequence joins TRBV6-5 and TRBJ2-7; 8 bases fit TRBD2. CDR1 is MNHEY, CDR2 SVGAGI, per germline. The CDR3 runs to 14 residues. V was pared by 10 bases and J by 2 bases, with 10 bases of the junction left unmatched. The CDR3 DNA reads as TGTGCCACCACCTCCCGGGGGGGCGCCTACGAGCAGTACTTC. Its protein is CATTSRGGAYEQYF.

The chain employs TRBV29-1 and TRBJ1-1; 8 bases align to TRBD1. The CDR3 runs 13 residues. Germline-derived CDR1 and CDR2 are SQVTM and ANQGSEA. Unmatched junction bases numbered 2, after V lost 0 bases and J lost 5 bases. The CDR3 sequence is CSVEDRGLTEAFF. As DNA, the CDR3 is TGCAGCGTTGAAGACAGGGGGCTTACTGAAGCTTTCTTT.

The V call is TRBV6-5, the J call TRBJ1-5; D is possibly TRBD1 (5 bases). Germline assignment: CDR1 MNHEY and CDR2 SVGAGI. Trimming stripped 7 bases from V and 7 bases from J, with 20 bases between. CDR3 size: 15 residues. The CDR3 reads CASTPSGGGSQPQHF. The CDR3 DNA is TGTGCCAGCACTCCGTCTGGGGGGGGAAGCCAGCCCCAGCATTTT.

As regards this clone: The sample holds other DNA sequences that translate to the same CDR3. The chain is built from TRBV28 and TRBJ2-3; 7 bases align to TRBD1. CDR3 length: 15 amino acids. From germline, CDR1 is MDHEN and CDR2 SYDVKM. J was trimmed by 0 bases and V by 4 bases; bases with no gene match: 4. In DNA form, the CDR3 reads TGTGCCAGCAGTTCCCCGGGACAGAGCACAGATACGCAGTATTTT. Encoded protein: CASSSPGQSTDTQYF.

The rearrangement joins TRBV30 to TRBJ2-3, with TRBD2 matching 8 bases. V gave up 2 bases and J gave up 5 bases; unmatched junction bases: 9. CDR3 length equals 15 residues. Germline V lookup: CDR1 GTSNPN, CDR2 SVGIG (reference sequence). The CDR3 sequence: CAWSNPGGPGDTQYF. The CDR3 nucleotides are TGTGCCTGGAGTAACCCGGGGGGGCCGGGAGATACGCAGTATTTT.